The T cell receptor beta chain under discussion was sequenced for a study of response to subunit inactivated influenza vaccine. This clonotype was observed a handful of times. Its target is unknown. This CDR3 has 16 residues. The V gene's germline CDR1 is ENHRY and CDR2 SYGVKD. Trimming took 0 bases from V and 5 from J; bases not matched to a gene: 3. Findings and limits, study-wide: Each seasonal flu vaccination may recruit only limited new T cells, authors suggested.

TCRdb independently ran MiXCR on the RT-PCR reads; one entry per CDR3 protein. This sample carries 400,000 to 650,000 distinct CDR3 sequences, around 7.9% of them seen once, and the ten largest clones take around 13%. Sequenced here: PBMCs from blood, sampled roughly 24 months after vaccination. The clonotype originates from a man aged 45 to 75 who received an inactivated influenza vaccine. V is TRBV10-3 and J is TRBJ2-1; 11 bases align to TRBD2. In DNA form, the CDR3 reads TGTGCCATCAGTGAGTCTGCGACTAGCGGGAACAATGAGCAGTTCTTC. Translated: CAISESATSGNNEQFF.